This record looks at one T cell receptor (beta chain) sequence and its context. The antigen is not known. The J segment lost 7 bases and the V segment lost 5 bases, leaving 8 bases of the junction unmatched. CDR1 is SEHNR, CDR2 FQNEAQ, per germline (reference sequence). This CDR3 spans 14 amino acids. This sample was taken from a study of vaccination effects on CD4 cells after COVID-19. For the study at large: Vaccination followed sampling of two convalescent patients by 16 days and one week respectively. General study results and limits: Mainly new clones induced by vaccination were found among post-vaccine spike-reactive clones in convalescents. Substantial clonal contraction characterized both infection- and vaccine-induced clones late after vaccination.

Viral peptide pool expansion of antigen-specific CD4+ T cells preceded sequencing in the ViraFEST assay. A roughly 10-day culture period preceded the isolation of CD4+ T cells. PCR confirmed that the person was infected with SARS-CoV-2 between March and December 2020. Replacing half the medium with IL-2 medium was done on days 3 and 7. Assay: immunoSEQ multiplex PCR; the TCRdb copy retains only in-frame clones and omits some. The sample contains 30,000 to 45,000 clones, around 73% of which appear only once. The chain links TRBV7-9 to TRBJ2-1, with 7 bases matching TRBD2. The source was CD4+ T cells from PBMCs cultured with HCoV-NL63 spike peptides, collected before COVID-19 vaccination. This TCR was recovered from a human donor who had a prior SARS-CoV-2 infection. The CDR3 nucleotides read TGTGCCAGCAGCCATCGCGGGAGTAGAAATGAGCAGTTCTTC. Translation: CASSHRGSRNEQFF.